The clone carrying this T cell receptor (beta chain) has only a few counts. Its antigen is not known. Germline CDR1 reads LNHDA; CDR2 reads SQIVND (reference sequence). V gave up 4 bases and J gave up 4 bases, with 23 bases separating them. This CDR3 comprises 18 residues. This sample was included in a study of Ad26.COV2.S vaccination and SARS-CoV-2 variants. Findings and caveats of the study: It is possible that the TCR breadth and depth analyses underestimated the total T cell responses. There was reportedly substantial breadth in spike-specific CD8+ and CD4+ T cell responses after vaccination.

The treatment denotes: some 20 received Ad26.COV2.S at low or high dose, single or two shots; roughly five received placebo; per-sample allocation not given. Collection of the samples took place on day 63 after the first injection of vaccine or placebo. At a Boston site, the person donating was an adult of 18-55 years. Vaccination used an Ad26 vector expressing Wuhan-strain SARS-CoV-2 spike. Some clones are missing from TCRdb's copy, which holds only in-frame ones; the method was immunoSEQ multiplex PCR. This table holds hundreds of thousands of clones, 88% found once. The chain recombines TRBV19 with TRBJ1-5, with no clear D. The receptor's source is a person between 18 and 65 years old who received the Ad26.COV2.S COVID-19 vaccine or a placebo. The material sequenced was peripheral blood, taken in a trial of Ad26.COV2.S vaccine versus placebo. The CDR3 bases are TGTGCCAGTAGTACAACCGGAGGTGTTGGGATGGGGAATCAGCCCCAGCATTTT. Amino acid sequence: CASSTTGGVGMGNQPQHF.